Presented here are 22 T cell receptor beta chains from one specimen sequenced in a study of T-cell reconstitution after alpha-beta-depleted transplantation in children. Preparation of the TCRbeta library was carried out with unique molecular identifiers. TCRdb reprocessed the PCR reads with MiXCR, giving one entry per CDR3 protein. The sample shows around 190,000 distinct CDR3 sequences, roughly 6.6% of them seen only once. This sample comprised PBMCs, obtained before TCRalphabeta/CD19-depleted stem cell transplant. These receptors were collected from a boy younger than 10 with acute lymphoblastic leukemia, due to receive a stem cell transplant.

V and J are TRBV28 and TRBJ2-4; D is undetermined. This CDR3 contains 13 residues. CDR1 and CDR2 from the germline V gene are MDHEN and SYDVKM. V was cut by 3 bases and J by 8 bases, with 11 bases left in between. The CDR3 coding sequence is TGTGCCAGCAGTTTGATCCGATCGGACATTCAGTACTTC. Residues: CASSLIRSDIQYF.

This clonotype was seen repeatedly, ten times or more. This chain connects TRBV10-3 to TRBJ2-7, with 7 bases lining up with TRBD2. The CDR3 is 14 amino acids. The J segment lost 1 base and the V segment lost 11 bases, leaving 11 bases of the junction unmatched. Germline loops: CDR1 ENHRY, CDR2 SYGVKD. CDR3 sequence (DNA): TGTGCCTCGCAGGGAGCGGGGCTGTCCTACGAGCAGTACTTC. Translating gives CASQGAGLSYEQYF.

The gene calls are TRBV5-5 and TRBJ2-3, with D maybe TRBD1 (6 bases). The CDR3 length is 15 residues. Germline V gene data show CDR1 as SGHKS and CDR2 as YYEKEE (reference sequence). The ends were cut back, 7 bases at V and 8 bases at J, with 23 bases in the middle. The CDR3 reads CASGTGTLGWGTQYF. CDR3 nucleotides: TGTGCCAGCGGCACAGGGACCCTAGGCTGGGGTACGCAGTATTTT. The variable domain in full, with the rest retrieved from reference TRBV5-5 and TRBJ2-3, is DAGVTQSPTHLIKTRGQQVTLRCSPISGHKSVSWYQQVLGQGPQFIFQYYEKEERGRGNFPDRFSARQFPNYSSELNVNALLLGDSALYLCASGTGTLGWGTQYFGPGTRLTVL.

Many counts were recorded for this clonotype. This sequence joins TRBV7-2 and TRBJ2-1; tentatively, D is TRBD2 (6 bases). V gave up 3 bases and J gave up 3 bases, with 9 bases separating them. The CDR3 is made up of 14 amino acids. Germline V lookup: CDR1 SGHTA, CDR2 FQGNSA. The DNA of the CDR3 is TGTGCCAGCAGCTTGGCGGGGTACTACAATGAGCAGTTCTTC. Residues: CASSLAGYYNEQFF. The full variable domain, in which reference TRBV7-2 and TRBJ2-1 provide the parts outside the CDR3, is GAGVSQSPSNKVTEKGKDVELRCDPISGHTALYWYRQSLGQGLEFLIYFQGNSAPDKSGLPSDRFSAERTGGSVSTLTIQRTQQEDSAVYLCASSLAGYYNEQFFGPGTRLTVL.

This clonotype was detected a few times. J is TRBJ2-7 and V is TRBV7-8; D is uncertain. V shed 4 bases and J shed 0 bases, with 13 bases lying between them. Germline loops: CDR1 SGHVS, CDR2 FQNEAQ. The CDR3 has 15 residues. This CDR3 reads CASSSIGYSSYEQYF. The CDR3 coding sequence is TGTGCCAGCAGCTCAATAGGGTACAGCTCCTACGAGCAGTACTTC.

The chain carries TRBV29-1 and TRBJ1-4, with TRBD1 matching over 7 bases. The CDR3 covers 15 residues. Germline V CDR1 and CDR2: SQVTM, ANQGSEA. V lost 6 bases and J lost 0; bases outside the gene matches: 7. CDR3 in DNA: TGCAGCGTCGCTGGGACAGACCCAACTAATGAAAAACTGTTTTTT. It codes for CSVAGTDPTNEKLFF.

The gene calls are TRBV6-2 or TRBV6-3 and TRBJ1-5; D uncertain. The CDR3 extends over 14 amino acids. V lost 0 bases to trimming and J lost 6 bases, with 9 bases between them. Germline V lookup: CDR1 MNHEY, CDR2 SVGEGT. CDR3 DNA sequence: TGTGCCAGCAGTTACTCGACTTGGGGTCAGCCCCAGCATTTT. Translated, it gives CASSYSTWGQPQHF.

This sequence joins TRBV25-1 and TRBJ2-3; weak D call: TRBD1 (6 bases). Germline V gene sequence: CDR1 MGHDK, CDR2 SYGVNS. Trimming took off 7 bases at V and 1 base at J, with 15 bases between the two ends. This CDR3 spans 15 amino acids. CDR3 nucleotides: TGTGCCAGCATGTTACGAGGGGGAGGCACAGATACGCAGTATTTT. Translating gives CASMLRGGGTDTQYF.

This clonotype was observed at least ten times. CDR3 sequence: CASSAFGAKETQYF. The CDR3 region has the DNA TGTGCCAGCAGCGCCTTTGGGGCCAAAGAGACCCAGTACTTC. The gene calls are TRBV9 and TRBJ2-5, with D tentatively TRBD1 (5 bases). The length of the CDR3 is 14 residues. Germline values: CDR1 SGDLS, CDR2 YYNGEE. Trimming removed 3 bases from V and 3 bases from J, with 12 bases in between.

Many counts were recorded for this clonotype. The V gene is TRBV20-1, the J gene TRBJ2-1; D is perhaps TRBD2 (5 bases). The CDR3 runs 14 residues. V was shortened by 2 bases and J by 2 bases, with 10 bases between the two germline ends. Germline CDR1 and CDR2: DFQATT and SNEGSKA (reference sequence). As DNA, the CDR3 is TGCAGTGCTAGATTTGCGGGCGCCTACAATGAGCAGTTCTTC. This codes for CSARFAGAYNEQFF.

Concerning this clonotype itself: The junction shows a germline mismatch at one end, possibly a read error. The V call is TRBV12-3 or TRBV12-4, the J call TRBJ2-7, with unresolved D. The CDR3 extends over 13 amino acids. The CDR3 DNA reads TGTGCCACCAGTTTTGAGAGCAGCTACGAGCAGTACTTC. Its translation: CATSFESSYEQYF.

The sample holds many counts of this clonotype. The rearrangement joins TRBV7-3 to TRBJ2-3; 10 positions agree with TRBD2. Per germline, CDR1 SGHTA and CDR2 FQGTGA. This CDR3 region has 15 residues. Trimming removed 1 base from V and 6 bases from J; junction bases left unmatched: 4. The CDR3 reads CASSLSSGGPDTQYF. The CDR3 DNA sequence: TGTGCCAGCAGCTTAAGTAGCGGGGGGCCGGATACGCAGTATTTT. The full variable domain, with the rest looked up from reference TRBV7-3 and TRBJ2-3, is GAGVSQTPSNKVTEKGKYVELRCDPISGHTALYWYRQSLGQGPEFLIYFQGTGAADDSGLPNDRFFAVRPEGSVSTLKIQRTERGDSAVYLCASSLSSGGPDTQYFGPGTRLTVL.

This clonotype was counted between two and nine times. The CDR3 sequence: CASTPLKPYEQYF. DNA of the CDR3: TGTGCCAGCACCCCCTTGAAGCCCTACGAGCAGTACTTC. The chain joins TRBV7-8 to TRBJ2-7; D gene uncertain. This CDR3 contains 13 residues. Germline V gene sequence: CDR1 SGHVS, CDR2 FQNEAQ. V dropped 7 bases and J dropped 2 bases, with 12 bases sitting between them.

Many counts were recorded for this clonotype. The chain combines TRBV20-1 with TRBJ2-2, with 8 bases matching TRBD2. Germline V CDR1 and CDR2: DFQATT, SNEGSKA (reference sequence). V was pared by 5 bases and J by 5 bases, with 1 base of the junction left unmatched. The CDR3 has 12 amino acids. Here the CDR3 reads CSAGLATGELFF. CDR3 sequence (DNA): TGCAGTGCTGGACTAGCTACCGGGGAGCTGTTTTTT.

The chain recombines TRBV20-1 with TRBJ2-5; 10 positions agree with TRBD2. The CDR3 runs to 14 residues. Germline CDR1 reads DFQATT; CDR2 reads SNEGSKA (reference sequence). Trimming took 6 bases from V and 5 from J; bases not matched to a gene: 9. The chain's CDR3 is CSAVKREGRETQYF. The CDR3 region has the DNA TGCAGTGCCGTCAAGCGGGAGGGCCGGGAGACCCAGTACTTC.

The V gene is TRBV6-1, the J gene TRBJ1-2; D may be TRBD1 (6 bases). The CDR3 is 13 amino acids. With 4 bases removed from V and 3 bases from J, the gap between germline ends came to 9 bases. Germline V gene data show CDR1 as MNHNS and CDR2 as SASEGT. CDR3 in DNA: TGTGCCAGCAGTGCCGCAGGGGACTATGGCTACACCTTC. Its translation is CASSAAGDYGYTF.

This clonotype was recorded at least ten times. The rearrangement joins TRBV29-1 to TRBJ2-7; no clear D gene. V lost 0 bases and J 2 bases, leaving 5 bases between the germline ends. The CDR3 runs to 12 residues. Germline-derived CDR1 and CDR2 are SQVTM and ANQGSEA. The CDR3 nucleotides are TGCAGCGTTGAAGACCGCCCCTACGAGCAGTACTTC. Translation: CSVEDRPYEQYF.

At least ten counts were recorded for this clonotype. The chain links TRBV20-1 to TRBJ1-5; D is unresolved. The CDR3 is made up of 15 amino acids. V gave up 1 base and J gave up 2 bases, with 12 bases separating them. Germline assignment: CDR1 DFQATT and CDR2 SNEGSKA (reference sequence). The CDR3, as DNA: TGCAGTGCTAGAGGTCTTGGGTCTGGCAATCAGCCCCAGCATTTT. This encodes CSARGLGSGNQPQHF.

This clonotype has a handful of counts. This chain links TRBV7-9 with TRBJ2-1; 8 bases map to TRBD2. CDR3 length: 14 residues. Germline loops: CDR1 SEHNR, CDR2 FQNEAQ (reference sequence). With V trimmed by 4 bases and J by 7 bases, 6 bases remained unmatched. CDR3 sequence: CASSWGLVDNEQFF. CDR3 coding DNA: TGTGCCAGCAGCTGGGGACTAGTAGATAATGAGCAGTTCTTC.

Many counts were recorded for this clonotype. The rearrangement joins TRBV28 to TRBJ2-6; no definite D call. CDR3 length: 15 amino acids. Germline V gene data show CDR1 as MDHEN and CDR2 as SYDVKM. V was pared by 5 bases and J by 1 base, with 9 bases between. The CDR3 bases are TGTGCCAGCAGTCCTCCCACGTCTGGGGCCAACGTCCTGACTTTC. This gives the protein CASSPPTSGANVLTF.

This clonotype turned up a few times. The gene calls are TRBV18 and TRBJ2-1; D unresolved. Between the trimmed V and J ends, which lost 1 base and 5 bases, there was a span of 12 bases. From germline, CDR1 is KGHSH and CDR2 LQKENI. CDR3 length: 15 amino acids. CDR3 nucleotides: TGTGCCAGCTCACCACGTCCACTGGAGAACAATGAGCAGTTCTTC. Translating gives CASSPRPLENNEQFF.

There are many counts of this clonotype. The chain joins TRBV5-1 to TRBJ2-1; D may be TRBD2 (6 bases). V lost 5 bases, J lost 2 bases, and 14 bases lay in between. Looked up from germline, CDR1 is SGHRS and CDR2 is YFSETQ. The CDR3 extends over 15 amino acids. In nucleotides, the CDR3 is TGCGCCAGCAGACCTCGCGGGACCACCTACAATGAGCAGTTCTTC. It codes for CASRPRGTTYNEQFF.